This T cell receptor beta chain emerged from a study of blood T cells in healthy people across ages. Donation came from healthy Caucasian individuals in Russia who were aged roughly 6 to 95. Using a J-beta primer mix together with a sample-barcoded 5' primer, a second PCR was run for about 6 to 11 cycles. MiXCR, applied by TCRdb to the 5' RACE reads, yields one record per CDR3 protein. This sample has about 1 million distinct CDR3 sequences; around 45% occur once, and the top ten carry 18%. V lost 6 bases, J lost 5 bases, and 14 bases stayed unmatched. The CDR3 has 16 amino acids. The sample consisted of blood. V gene TRBV12-3 or TRBV12-4 combines with J gene TRBJ2-3; 7 nucleotides agree with TRBD1. The origin of this receptor is a woman aged 55-70 years in good health. As DNA, the CDR3 is TGTGCCAGCAGACCTGGACAGGCCCCGGGTGGAGATACGCAGTATTTT. This gives the protein CASRPGQAPGGDTQYF.